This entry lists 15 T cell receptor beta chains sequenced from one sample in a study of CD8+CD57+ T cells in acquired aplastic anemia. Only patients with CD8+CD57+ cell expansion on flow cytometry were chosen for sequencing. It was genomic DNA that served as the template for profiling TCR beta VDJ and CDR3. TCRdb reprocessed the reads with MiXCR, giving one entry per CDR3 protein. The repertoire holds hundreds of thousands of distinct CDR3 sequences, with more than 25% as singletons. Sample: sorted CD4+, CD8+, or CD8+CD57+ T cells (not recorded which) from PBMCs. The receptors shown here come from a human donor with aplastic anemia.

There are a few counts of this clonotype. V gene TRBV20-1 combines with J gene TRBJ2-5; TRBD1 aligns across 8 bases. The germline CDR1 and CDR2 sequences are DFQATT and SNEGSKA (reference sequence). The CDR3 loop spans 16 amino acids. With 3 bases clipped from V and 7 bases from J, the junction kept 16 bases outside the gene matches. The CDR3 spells CSASPLTGEWKATQYF. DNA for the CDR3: TGCAGTGCTAGCCCTCTGACAGGGGAGTGGAAAGCGACCCAGTACTTC.

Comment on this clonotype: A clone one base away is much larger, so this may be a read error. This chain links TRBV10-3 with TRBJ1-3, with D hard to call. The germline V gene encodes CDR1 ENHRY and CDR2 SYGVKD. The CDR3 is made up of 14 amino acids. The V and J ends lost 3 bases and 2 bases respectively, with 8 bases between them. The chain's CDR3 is CAISDHSPGNTIYF. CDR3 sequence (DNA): TGTGCCATCAGTGACCATAGCCCTGGAAACACCATATATTTT.

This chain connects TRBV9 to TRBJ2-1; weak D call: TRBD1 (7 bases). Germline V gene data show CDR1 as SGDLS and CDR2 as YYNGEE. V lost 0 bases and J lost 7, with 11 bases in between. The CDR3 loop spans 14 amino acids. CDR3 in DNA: TGTGCCAGCAGCGTAGCTCCAGGGGGGAATGAGCAGTTCTTC. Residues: CASSVAPGGNEQFF.

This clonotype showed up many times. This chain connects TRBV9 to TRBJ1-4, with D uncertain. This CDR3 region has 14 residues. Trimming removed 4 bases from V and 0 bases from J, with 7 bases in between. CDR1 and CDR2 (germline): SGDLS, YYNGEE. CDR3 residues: CASSSDATNEKLFF. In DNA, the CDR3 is TGTGCCAGCAGCTCCGATGCAACTAATGAAAAACTGTTTTTT.

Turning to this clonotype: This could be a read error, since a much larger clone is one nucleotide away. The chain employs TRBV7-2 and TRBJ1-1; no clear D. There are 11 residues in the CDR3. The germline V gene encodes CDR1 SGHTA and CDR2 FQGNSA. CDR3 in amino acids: CAGSESHRAFF. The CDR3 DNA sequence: TGTGCCGGCAGCGAAAGTCATCGAGCTTTCTTT.

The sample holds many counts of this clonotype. CDR3 region: CATSRETSGIDTQYF. The CDR3 DNA sequence: TGTGCCACCAGCAGAGAGACTAGCGGGATTGATACGCAGTATTTT. The chain combines TRBV15 with TRBJ2-3; 11 bases are a match to TRBD2. Germline lookup yields CDR1 LNHNV and CDR2 YYDKDF (reference sequence). The V and J ends lost 0 bases and 6 bases, in that order; junction bases with no gene match: 2. This CDR3 is built from 15 residues.

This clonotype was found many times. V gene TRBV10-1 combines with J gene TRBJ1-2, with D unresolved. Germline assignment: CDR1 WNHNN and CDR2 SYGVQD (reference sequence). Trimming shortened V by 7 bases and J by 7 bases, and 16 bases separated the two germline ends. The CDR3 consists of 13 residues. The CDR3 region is CASKNAVVAGYTF. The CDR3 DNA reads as TGCGCCAGCAAGAATGCGGTTGTCGCTGGCTACACCTTC.

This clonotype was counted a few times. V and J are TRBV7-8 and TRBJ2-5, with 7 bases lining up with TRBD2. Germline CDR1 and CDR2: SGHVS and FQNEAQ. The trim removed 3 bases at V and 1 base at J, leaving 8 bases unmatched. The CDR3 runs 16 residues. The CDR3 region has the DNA TGTGCCAGCAGCTTTTTGGCGGGGGTAACCCAAGAGACCCAGTACTTC. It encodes CASSFLAGVTQETQYF.

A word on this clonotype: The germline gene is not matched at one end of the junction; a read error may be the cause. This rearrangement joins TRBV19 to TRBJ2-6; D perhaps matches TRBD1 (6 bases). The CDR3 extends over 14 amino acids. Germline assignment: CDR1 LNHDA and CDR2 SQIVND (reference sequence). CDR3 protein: CASSNRAGAHVLTF. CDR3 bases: TGTGCCAGTAGTAACAGGGCTGGGGCCCACGTCCTGACTTTC.

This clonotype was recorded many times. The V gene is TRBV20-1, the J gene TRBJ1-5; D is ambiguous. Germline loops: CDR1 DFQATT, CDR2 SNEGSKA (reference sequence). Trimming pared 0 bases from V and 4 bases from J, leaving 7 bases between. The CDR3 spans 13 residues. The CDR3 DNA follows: TGCAGTGCTAGAGAACAGCGAAATCAGCCCCAGCATTTT. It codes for CSAREQRNQPQHF.

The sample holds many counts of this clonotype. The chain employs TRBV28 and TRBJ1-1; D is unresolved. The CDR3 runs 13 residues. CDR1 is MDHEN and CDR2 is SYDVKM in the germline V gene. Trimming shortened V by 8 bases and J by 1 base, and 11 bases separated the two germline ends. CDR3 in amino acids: CASEKATNTEAFF. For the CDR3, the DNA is TGTGCCAGCGAAAAGGCCACGAACACTGAAGCTTTCTTT. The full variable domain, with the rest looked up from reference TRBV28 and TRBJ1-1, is DVKVTQSSRYLVKRTGEKVFLECVQDMDHENMFWYRQDPGLGLRLIYFSYDVKMKEKGDIPEGYSVSREKKERFSLILESASTNQTSMYLCASEKATNTEAFFGQGTRLTVV.

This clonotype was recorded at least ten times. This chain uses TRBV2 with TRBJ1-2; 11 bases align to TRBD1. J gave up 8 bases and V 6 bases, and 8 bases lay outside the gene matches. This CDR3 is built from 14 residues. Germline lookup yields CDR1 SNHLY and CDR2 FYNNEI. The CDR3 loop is CASRTGQGVGGYTF. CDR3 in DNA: TGTGCCAGCAGGACGGGACAGGGGGTGGGAGGCTACACCTTC.

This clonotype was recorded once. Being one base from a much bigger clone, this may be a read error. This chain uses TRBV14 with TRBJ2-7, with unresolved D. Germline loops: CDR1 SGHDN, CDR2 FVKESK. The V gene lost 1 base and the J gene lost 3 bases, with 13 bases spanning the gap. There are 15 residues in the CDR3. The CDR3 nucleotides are TGTGCCAGCAGCCAAGTTAGCAGGCCGTACTACGAGCAGTACTTC. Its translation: CASSQVSRPYYEQYF.

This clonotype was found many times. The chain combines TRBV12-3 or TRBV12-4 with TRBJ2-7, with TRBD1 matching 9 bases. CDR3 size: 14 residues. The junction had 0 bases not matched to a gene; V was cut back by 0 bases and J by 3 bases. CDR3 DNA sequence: TGTGCCAGCAGTTTAGCGGGACAGGGCTACGAGCAGTACTTC. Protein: CASSLAGQGYEQYF.

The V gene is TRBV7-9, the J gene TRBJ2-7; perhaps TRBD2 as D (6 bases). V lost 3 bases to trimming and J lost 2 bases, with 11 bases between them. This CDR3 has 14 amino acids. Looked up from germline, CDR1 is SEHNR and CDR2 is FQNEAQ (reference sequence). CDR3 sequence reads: CASSLTGATYEQYF. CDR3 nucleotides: TGTGCCAGCAGCTTGACGGGAGCCACCTACGAGCAGTACTTC.